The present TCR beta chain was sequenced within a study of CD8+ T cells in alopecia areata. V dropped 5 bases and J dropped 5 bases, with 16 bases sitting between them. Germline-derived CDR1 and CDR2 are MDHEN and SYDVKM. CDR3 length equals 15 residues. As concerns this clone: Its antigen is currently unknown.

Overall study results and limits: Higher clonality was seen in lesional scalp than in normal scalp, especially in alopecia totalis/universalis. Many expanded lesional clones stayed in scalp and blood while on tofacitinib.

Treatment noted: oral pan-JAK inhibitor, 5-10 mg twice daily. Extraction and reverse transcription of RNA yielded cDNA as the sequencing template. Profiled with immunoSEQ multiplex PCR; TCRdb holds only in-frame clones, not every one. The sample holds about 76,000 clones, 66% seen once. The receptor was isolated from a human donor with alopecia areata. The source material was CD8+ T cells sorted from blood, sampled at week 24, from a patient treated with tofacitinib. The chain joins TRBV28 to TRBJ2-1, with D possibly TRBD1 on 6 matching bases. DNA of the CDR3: TGTGCCAGCAGTACCACAGGGTATTTGCACAATGAGCAGTTCTTC. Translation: CASSTTGYLHNEQFF. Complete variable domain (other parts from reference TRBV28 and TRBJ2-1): DVKVTQSSRYLVKRTGEKVFLECVQDMDHENMFWYRQDPGLGLRLIYFSYDVKMKEKGDIPEGYSVSREKKERFSLILESASTNQTSMYLCASSTTGYLHNEQFFGPGTRLTVL.